A single sample gave rise to the 26 T cell receptor beta chains below, sequenced in a study of blood T cell repertoires in COVID-19 (dated by TCRdb to 2018 to 2020). The receptor library was made with the immunoSEQ multiplex PCR assay. TCRdb took over this immuneACCESS table, retaining in-frame rearrangements with V and J assigned. Such tables are incomplete; in checked studies, under half of the missing clones stem from an unresolved V gene, and the remainder is unexplained. A total of about 210,000 clones appear in this sample, roughly 94% of them only once. Of the sample, under 1.5% falls within the top ten clones. Sequencing was performed on peripheral blood. These receptors all stem from a young man with acute or convalescent COVID-19.

The J gene is TRBJ1-6, the V gene TRBV9; D unclear. The CDR3 has 15 amino acids. Germline V gene data show CDR1 as SGDLS and CDR2 as YYNGEE. Trimming took 3 bases from V and 6 from J, leaving 13 bases between them. The CDR3 sequence is CASSDRHGSNSPLHF. The CDR3 DNA reads as TGTGCCAGCAGCGACCGCCACGGGTCTAATTCACCCCTCCACTTT.

V gene TRBV15 combines with J gene TRBJ2-7; unclear D gene. Germline V gene sequence: CDR1 LNHNV, CDR2 YYDKDF (reference sequence). Trimming pared 0 bases from V and 6 bases from J, leaving 21 bases between. This CDR3 has 17 amino acids. CDR3 in DNA: TGTGCCACCAGCAGAGATTTACAGTGGCAGGCAAAACGCGAGCAGTACTTC. Its translation: CATSRDLQWQAKREQYF.

The V call is TRBV28, the J call TRBJ2-5; tentatively, D is TRBD2 (6 bases). Trimming shortened V by 7 bases and J by 4 bases, and 13 bases separated the two germline ends. The CDR3 is made up of 13 amino acids. From germline, CDR1 is MDHEN and CDR2 SYDVKM. DNA of the CDR3: TGTGCCAGCATGCGGGGAGGTGGAGAGACCCAGTACTTC. It is translated as CASMRGGGETQYF.

The rearrangement uses TRBV9 and TRBJ2-1; perhaps TRBD2 as D (6 bases). The CDR3 extends over 15 amino acids. CDR1 and CDR2 (germline): SGDLS, YYNGEE. V lost 3 bases and J 4 bases, leaving 14 bases between the germline ends. The CDR3 DNA is TGTGCCAGCAGCGCCGGGACTCCCGCTTACAATGAGCAGTTCTTC. The encoded protein is CASSAGTPAYNEQFF.

This clone was recorded only once. The chain recombines TRBV19 with TRBJ1-1; a weak D match, TRBD1 (5 bases). Germline V gene sequence: CDR1 LNHDA, CDR2 SQIVND (reference sequence). The CDR3 covers 13 residues. V lost 0 bases to trimming and J lost 10 bases, with 12 bases between them. The CDR3 bases are TGTGCCAGTAGTATAGACAGGGCGAAGATAGCTTTCTTT. The encoded protein is CASSIDRAKIAFF.

The CDR3 region has the DNA TGTGCCAGCAGTTCCGGGACAGGGGTCACCGGGGAGCTGTTTTTT. Encoded protein: CASSSGTGVTGELFF. The V gene is TRBV27, the J gene TRBJ2-2, with 10 bases fitting TRBD1. Germline CDR1 MNHEY, CDR2 SMNVEV (reference sequence). This CDR3 comprises 15 residues. Losses at the gene ends were 4 bases for V and 4 bases for J; bases not matched to a gene: 3.

This chain links TRBV5-1 with TRBJ2-5; 8 nucleotides line up with TRBD2. This CDR3 spans 14 amino acids. The trim removed 6 bases at V and 5 bases at J, leaving 9 bases unmatched. The germline V gene has CDR1 SGHRS and CDR2 YFSETQ. CDR3 sequence (DNA): TGCGCCAGCAAGGGCGCGGGGGGCATGGAGACCCAGTACTTC. Residues: CASKGAGGMETQYF.

This chain uses TRBV15 with TRBJ1-2; D is unresolved. There are 14 residues in the CDR3. V was clipped by 5 bases and J by 0 bases, with 10 bases between them. Germline V lookup: CDR1 LNHNV, CDR2 YYDKDF (reference sequence). CDR3 nucleotides: TGTGCCACCAGCTGGGAGCTTACTAACTATGGCTACACCTTC. It codes for CATSWELTNYGYTF. Drawing the rest from reference TRBV15 and TRBJ1-2, the complete variable domain is DAMVIQNPRYQVTQFGKPVTLSCSQTLNHNVMYWYQQKSSQAPKLLFHYYDKDFNNEADTPDNFQSRRPNTSFCFLDIRSPGLGDTAMYLCATSWELTNYGYTFGSGTRLTVV.

The V call is TRBV2, the J call TRBJ2-5, with TRBD1 identical over 8 bases. J gave up 5 bases and V 4 bases, and 9 bases lay outside the gene matches. Germline CDR1 and CDR2: SNHLY and FYNNEI. The CDR3 covers 15 residues. The CDR3 DNA reads as TGTGCCAGCAGTGCCCAGGGACAGGTATACGAGACCCAGTACTTC. Residues: CASSAQGQVYETQYF.

The V and J genes are TRBV6-1 and TRBJ2-5; a possible D gene is TRBD2 (6 bases). Trimming pared 2 bases from V and 4 bases from J, leaving 17 bases between. Looked up from germline, CDR1 is MNHNS and CDR2 is SASEGT. This CDR3 region has 16 residues. The CDR3 is CASSELARERRETQYF. For the CDR3, the DNA is TGTGCCAGCAGTGAACTAGCACGGGAGAGGCGAGAGACCCAGTACTTC.

The chain joins TRBV28 to TRBJ2-7; TRBD2 agrees at 13 bases. The CDR3 sequence is 13 residues long. Germline CDR1 reads MDHEN; CDR2 reads SYDVKM. J was trimmed by 6 bases and V by 6 bases; bases with no gene match: 2. The chain's CDR3 is CASSRTSGSEQYF. The CDR3 nucleotides read TGTGCCAGCAGCAGGACTAGCGGGAGCGAGCAGTACTTC.

This clone was seen only a few times. This rearrangement joins TRBV19 to TRBJ2-6; D not certain. CDR1 LNHDA and CDR2 SQIVND come from the germline V gene (reference sequence). The length of the CDR3 is 13 residues. V gave up 7 bases and J gave up 2 bases, with 6 bases separating them. CDR3 coding DNA: TGTGCCAGTACCGAGGCTGGGGCCAACGTCCTGACTTTC. Translation gives CASTEAGANVLTF.

The chain recombines TRBV3-1 (or the pseudogene TRBV3-2) with TRBJ2-2; TRBD2 is a possible D gene (5 bases). The V and J ends lost 0 bases and 6 bases respectively, with 14 bases between them. The CDR3 extends over 16 amino acids. Looked up from germline, CDR1 is LGHDT and CDR2 is YNNKEL (reference sequence). Here the CDR3 reads CASSQDTGRFSGELFF. In DNA, the CDR3 is TGTGCCAGCAGCCAAGATACGGGAAGGTTCTCCGGGGAGCTGTTTTTT.

V usage is TRBV2 and J usage is TRBJ2-2; TRBD2 is a possible D gene (7 bases). The CDR3 runs 12 residues. Trimming left V 11 bases short and J 3 bases short, with 10 bases between. Germline V gene lookup returns CDR1 SNHLY and CDR2 FYNNEI. The CDR3 is CAGGADTGELFF. As DNA, the CDR3 is TGTGCCGGGGGGGCCGACACCGGGGAGCTGTTTTTT.

The chain has TRBV5-1 and TRBJ2-7, with D maybe TRBD2 (6 bases). V shed 2 bases and J shed 4 bases, with 10 bases lying between them. This CDR3 contains 13 residues. Germline V gene lookup returns CDR1 SGHRS and CDR2 YFSETQ. The CDR3 coding sequence is TGCGCCAGCAGCTTTGCGGGATCTTACGAGCAGTACTTC. Protein sequence: CASSFAGSYEQYF.

The J gene is TRBJ1-1, the V gene TRBV18; TRBD1 matches 7 bases. The CDR3 runs to 14 residues. Germline-derived CDR1 and CDR2 are KGHSH and LQKENI. V lost 3 bases, J lost 2 bases, and 3 bases stayed unmatched. As DNA, the CDR3 is TGTGCCAGCTCACCCTACAGGGGAAACACTGAAGCTTTCTTT. Translated, it gives CASSPYRGNTEAFF.

The rearrangement uses TRBV5-1 and TRBJ2-1, with TRBD2 matching 11 bases. Germline V CDR1 and CDR2: SGHRS, YFSETQ. The CDR3 totals 14 residues. V trimming: 4 bases; J trimming: 4 bases; junction bases outside the gene matches: 1. The DNA of the CDR3 is TGCGCCAGCAGCGGGACTAGCGGATACAATGAGCAGTTCTTC. This encodes CASSGTSGYNEQFF.

This clone occurred many times. The chain uses TRBV5-1 and TRBJ2-2, with 8 bases fitting TRBD1. The CDR3 spans 15 residues. The germline V gene encodes CDR1 SGHRS and CDR2 YFSETQ. The V segment lost 0 bases and the J segment 5 bases; nucleotides outside the gene matches: 3. In nucleotides, the CDR3 is TGCGCCAGCAGCTTGGGACAGGGGTATACCGGGGAGCTGTTTTTT. Translated, it gives CASSLGQGYTGELFF.

V and J are TRBV5-1 and TRBJ1-4; possibly TRBD1 for D (5 bases). CDR1 and CDR2 from the germline V gene are SGHRS and YFSETQ. Deletions cut 0 bases from V and 0 bases from J, with 9 bases between. This CDR3 has 16 amino acids. DNA of the CDR3: TGCGCCAGCAGCTTGGGGGGCGGTGCAACTAATGAAAAACTGTTTTTT. It codes for CASSLGGGATNEKLFF.

The chain's CDR3 is CASSTSATDTQYF. CDR3 sequence (DNA): TGTGCCAGCAGCACGAGTGCCACAGATACGCAGTATTTT. This chain links TRBV9 with TRBJ2-3; D gene ambiguous. V was clipped by 4 bases and J by 2 bases, with 8 bases between them. Germline CDR1 reads SGDLS; CDR2 reads YYNGEE. This CDR3 comprises 13 residues.

This chain links TRBV11-1 with TRBJ2-7; D possibly corresponds to TRBD1 (5 bases). The V gene's germline CDR1 is SGHAT and CDR2 FQDESV (reference sequence). The CDR3 has 13 amino acids. Trimming removed 7 bases from V and 4 bases from J, with 14 bases in between. This CDR3 reads CASNLRPGYEQYF. As DNA, the CDR3 is TGTGCCAGCAACCTAAGGCCAGGGTACGAGCAGTACTTC.

A few counts support this clone. The chain links TRBV6-5 to TRBJ1-2, with a possible D match to TRBD1 (6 bases). The V gene lost 6 bases and the J gene lost 8 bases, with 22 bases spanning the gap. Per the germline V gene, CDR1 is MNHEY and CDR2 is SVGAGI. The CDR3 runs to 15 residues. The CDR3 region is CASSQGDTGSPGYTF. In DNA form, the CDR3 reads TGTGCCAGCAGCCAAGGGGACACCGGCTCCCCCGGCTACACCTTC.

The chain uses TRBV5-6 and TRBJ1-1; D call uncertain. The CDR3 extends over 16 amino acids. The germline V gene encodes CDR1 SGHDT and CDR2 YYEEEE. The ends were cut back, 0 bases at V and 4 bases at J, with 16 bases in the middle. Here the CDR3 reads CASSLAKAQMGTEAFF. Here the CDR3 DNA reads TGTGCCAGCAGCTTGGCCAAAGCACAGATGGGCACTGAAGCTTTCTTT.

V gene TRBV5-4 combines with J gene TRBJ2-3; TRBD1 might be the D (6 bases). The CDR3 covers 15 residues. The ends were cut back, 4 bases at V and 3 bases at J, with 15 bases in the middle. CDR1 is SGHNT, CDR2 YYREEE, per germline (reference sequence). The CDR3 here is CASSPQPQGTDTQYF. The DNA for the CDR3 is TGTGCCAGCAGCCCTCAACCACAGGGTACAGATACGCAGTATTTT.

V and J are TRBV12-5 and TRBJ2-1; weak D call: TRBD1 (5 bases). In germline, CDR1 is LGHNT, CDR2 FRNRAP. Trimming stripped 5 bases from V and 9 bases from J, with 14 bases between. The CDR3 runs to 13 residues. The CDR3 DNA is TGTGCTAGTGGTCCGACGCAGGGTGCTGAGCAGTTCTTC. It is translated as CASGPTQGAEQFF.

The rearrangement links TRBV7-2 to TRBJ1-5; D unclear. Germline values: CDR1 SGHTA, CDR2 FQGNSA. This CDR3 has 13 amino acids. Trimming cost V 1 base and J 9 bases, with 10 bases left between them. In nucleotides, the CDR3 is TGTGCCAGCAGCTTAGGGTTTCCAGGGCCCCAGCATTTT. Encoded protein: CASSLGFPGPQHF.